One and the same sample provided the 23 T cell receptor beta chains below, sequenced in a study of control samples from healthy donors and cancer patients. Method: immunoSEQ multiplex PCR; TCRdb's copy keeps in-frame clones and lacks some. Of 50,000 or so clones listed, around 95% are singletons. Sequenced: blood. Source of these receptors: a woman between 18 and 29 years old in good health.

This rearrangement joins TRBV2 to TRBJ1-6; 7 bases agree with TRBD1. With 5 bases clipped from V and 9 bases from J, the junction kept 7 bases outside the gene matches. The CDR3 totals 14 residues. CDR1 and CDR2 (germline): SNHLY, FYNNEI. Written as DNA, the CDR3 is TGTGCCAGCAGTTTTTCAGGGGGGCCTTCACCCCTCCACTTT. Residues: CASSFSGGPSPLHF.

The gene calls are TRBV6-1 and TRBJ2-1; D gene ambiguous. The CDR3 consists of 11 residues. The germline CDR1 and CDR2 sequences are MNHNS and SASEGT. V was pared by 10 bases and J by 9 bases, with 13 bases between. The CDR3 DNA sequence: TGTGCCACCGAGGTGGGCACTGAGCAGTTCTTC. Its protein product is CATEVGTEQFF.

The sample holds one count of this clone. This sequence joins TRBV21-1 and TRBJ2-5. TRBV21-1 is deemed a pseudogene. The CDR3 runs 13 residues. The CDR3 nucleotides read TGTGCCAGCAGCAATAGCAGGCAAGAGACCCAGTACTTC. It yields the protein CASSNSRQETQYF.

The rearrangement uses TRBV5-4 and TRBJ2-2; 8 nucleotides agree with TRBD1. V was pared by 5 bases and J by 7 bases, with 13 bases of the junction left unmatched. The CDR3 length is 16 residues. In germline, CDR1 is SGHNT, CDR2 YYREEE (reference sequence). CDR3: CASSYYGQGISGELFF. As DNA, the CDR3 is TGTGCCAGCAGTTACTACGGACAGGGTATCAGCGGGGAGCTGTTTTTT.

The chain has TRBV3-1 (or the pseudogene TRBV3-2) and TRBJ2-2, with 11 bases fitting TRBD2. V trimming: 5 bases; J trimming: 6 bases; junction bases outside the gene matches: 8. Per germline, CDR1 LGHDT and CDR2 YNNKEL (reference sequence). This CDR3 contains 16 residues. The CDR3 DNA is TGTGCCAGCAGCTATAGCGGGGGGGCAGTCGCCGGGGAGCTGTTTTTT. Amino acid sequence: CASSYSGGAVAGELFF.

The CDR3 sequence is CASSVTSGGALSTGELFF. In DNA form, the CDR3 reads TGTGCCAGCAGCGTAACTAGCGGGGGGGCCTTGAGCACCGGGGAGCTGTTTTTT. This sequence joins TRBV9 and TRBJ2-2; 13 bases line up with TRBD2. Per germline, CDR1 SGDLS and CDR2 YYNGEE. This CDR3 has 18 residues. V shed 1 base and J 4 bases; nucleotides not matched to a gene: 7.

The CDR3 DNA sequence: TGTGCCAGCAGTCGACAGGGGTACGAGCAGTACTTC. Translation gives CASSRQGYEQYF. The V and J genes are TRBV12-3 or TRBV12-4 and TRBJ2-7; 8 nucleotides align to TRBD1. The CDR3 extends over 12 amino acids. With 5 bases clipped from V and 4 bases from J, the junction kept 1 base outside the gene matches.

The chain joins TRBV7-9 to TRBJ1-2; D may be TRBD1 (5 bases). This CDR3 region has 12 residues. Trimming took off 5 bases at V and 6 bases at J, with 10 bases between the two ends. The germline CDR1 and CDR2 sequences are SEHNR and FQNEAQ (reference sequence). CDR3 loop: CASSRRGDGYTF. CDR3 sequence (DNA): TGTGCCAGCAGCCGACGGGGGGATGGCTACACCTTC.

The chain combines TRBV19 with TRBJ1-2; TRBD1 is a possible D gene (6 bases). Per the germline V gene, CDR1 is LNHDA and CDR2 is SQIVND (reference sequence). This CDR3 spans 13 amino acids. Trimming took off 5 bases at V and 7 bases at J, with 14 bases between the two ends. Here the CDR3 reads CASSDQGISGYTF. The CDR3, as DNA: TGTGCCAGTAGTGACCAGGGGATTAGTGGCTACACCTTC.

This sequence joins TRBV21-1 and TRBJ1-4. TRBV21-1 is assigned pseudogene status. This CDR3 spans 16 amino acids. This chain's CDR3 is CASSSGGKSTNEKLFF. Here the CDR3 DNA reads TGTGCCAGCAGCTCGGGGGGTAAGTCAACTAATGAAAAACTGTTTTTT.

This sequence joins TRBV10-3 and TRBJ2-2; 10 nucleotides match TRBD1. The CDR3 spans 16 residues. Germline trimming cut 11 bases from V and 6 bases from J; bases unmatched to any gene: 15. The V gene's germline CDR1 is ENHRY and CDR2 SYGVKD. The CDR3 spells CAARQRGQGIPGELFF. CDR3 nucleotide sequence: TGTGCCGCCCGGCAGCGGGGACAGGGGATTCCCGGGGAGCTGTTTTTT.

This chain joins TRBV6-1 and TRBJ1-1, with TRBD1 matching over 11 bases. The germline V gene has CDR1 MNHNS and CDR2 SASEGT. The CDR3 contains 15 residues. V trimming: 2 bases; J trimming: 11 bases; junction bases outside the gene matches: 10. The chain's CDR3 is CASSELDGQGAWAFF. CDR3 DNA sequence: TGTGCCAGCAGTGAACTCGATGGACAGGGGGCTTGGGCTTTCTTT.

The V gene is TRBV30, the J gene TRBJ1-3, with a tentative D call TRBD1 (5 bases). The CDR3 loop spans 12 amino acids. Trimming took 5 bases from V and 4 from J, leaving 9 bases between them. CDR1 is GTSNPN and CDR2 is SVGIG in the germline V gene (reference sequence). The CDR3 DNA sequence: TGTGCCTGGGGGACTTACGGAAACACCATATATTTT. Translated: CAWGTYGNTIYF.

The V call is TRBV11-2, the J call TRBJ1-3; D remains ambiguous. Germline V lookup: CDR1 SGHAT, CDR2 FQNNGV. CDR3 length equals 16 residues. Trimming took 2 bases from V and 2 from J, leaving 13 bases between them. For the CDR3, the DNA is TGTGCCAGCAGCTTAATTTTCCGTCCAACTGGAAACACCATATATTTT. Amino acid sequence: CASSLIFRPTGNTIYF.

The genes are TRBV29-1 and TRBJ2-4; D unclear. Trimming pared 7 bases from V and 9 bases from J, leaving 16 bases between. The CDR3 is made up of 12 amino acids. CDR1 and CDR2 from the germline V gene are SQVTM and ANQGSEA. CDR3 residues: CSGMTPKGIQYF. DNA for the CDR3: TGCAGCGGCATGACCCCTAAGGGCATTCAGTACTTC.

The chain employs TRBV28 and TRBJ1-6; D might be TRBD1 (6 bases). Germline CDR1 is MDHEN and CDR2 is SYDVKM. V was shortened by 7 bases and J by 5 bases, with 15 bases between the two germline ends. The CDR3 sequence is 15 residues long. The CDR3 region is CASIRTQGNNSPLHF. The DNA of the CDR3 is TGTGCCAGCATCCGCACACAGGGAAATAATTCACCCCTCCACTTT.

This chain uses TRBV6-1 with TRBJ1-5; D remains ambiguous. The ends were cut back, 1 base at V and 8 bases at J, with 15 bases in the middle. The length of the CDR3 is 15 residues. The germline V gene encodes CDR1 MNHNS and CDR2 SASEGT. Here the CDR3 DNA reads TGTGCCAGCAGTGAAGACGGTTATGGGTGGGAGCCCCAGCATTTT. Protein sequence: CASSEDGYGWEPQHF.

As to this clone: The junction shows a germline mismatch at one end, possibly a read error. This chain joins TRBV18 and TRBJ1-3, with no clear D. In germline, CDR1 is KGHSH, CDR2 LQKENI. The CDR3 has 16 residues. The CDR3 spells CASSQEGSPGRGDLLF. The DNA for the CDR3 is TGTGCCAGCTCACAAGAGGGTTCGCCGGGGAGAGGCGACCTCCTTTTT.

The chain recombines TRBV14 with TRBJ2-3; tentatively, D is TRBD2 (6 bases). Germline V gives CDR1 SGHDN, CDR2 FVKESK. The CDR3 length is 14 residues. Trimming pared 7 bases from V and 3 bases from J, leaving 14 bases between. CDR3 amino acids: CASTRFGGTDTQYF. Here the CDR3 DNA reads TGTGCCAGCACCAGATTCGGGGGAACAGATACGCAGTATTTT.

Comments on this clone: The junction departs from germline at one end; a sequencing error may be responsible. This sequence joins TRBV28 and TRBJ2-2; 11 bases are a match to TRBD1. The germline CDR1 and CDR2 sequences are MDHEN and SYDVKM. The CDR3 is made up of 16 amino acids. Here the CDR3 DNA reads TGTGCGGTGGGACAGGGGGAACGAGGATACCCCGGCGAGCTGTTTTTT. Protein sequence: CAVGQGERGYPGELFF.

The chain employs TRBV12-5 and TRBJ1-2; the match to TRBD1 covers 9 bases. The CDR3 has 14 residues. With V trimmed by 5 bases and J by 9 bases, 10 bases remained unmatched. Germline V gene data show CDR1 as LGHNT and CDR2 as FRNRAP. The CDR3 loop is CASGTPGTGLRYTF. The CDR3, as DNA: TGTGCTAGTGGTACCCCAGGGACAGGGCTTCGCTACACCTTC.

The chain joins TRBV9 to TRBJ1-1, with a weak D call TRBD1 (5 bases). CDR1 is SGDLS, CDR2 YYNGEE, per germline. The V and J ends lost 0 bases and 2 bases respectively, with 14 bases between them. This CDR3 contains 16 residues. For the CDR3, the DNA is TGTGCCAGCAGCGTAGGGACATCCCCCGCAAACACTGAAGCTTTCTTT. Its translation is CASSVGTSPANTEAFF.

The CDR3 sequence: CASSYSNQPQHF. The CDR3 nucleotides read TGTGCCAGCAGTTATAGCAATCAGCCCCAGCATTTT. The gene calls are TRBV28 and TRBJ1-5; D not resolved. The V end was cut by 4 bases, the J end by 0 bases, with 1 base between. This CDR3 has 12 residues. Germline CDR1 and CDR2: MDHEN and SYDVKM.